This record covers a single T cell receptor (beta chain). The target antigen is unknown. With the ViraFEST assay, the study expanded antigen-specific CD4+ T cells using viral peptide pools, then sequenced them. Following an approximately eleven-day culture, CD4+ T cells were purified. Participants got two doses of BNT162b2 or mRNA-1273 vaccine. According to the study, vaccine recipients showed no prior SARS-CoV-2 infection and negative nucleocapsid antibodies. The sample originates from a study of vaccination effects on CD4 cells after COVID-19. The germline V gene has CDR1 LGHNT and CDR2 FRNRAP. The CDR3 length is 14 residues. With 7 bases clipped from V and 1 base from J, the junction kept 4 bases outside the gene matches. Only in-frame clones appear in the TCRdb table, and some are missing; sequencing was by immunoSEQ multiplex PCR. The sample yields tens of thousands of clones, approximately 81% seen once.

Sample: CD4+ T cells from PBMCs cultured with HCoV-229E spike peptides, taken after COVID-19 vaccination. The rearrangement uses TRBV12-5 and TRBJ2-5, with 9 bases fitting TRBD2. The origin of this receptor is a human donor who received a COVID-19 vaccine. CDR3 sequence (DNA): TGTGCTAGTGCCTTACTAGCGGGCCAAGAGACCCAGTACTTC. Protein product: CASALLAGQETQYF.